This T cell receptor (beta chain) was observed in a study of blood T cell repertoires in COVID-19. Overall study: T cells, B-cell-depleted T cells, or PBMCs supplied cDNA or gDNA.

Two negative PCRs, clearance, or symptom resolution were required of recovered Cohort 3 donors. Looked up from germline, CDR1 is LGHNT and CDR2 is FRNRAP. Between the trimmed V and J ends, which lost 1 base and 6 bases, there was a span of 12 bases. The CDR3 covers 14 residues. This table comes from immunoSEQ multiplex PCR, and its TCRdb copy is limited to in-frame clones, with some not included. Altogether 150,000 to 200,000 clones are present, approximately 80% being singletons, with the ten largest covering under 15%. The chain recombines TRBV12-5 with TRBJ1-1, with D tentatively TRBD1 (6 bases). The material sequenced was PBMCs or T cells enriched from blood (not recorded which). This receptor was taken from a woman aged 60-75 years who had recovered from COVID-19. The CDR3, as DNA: TGTGCTAGTGGTTTGGAATTACAGGGTGCTGAAGCTTTCTTT. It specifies CASGLELQGAEAFF.